The clone carrying this TCR beta chain was counted a few times. This entry comes from a study of T-cell reconstitution after alpha-beta-depleted transplantation in children. Preparation of the TCRbeta library used unique molecular identifiers. TCRdb itself ran the PCR reads through MiXCR, one entry per CDR3 protein. Of approximately 47,000 distinct CDR3 sequences listed, under 60% are singletons. The CDR3 has 16 residues. Losses at the gene ends were 8 bases for V and 10 bases for J; bases not matched to a gene: 17. Germline CDR1 is MGHDK and CDR2 is SYGVNS. The chain has TRBV25-1 and TRBJ1-6, with 7 bases matching TRBD1. This TCR came from a boy under three years old with SCID, due to receive a stem cell transplant. Sequenced here: peripheral blood, sampled before TCRalphabeta/CD19-depleted stem cell transplant. CDR3: CASAPTQTGFRSPLHF. In nucleotides, the CDR3 is TGTGCCAGCGCCCCCACCCAGACAGGGTTCAGGTCACCCCTCCACTTT.